The TCR beta chain described here comes from a study of shared clonotypes between healthy human individuals. This clone appeared a single time. Per the study methods: Owing to the provision of junction-only sequences devoid of quality scores by immunoSEQ, filtering differed. Profiling relied on immunoSEQ multiplex PCR, and the TCRdb table lists in-frame clones only, not all of them. Clone size and the V and J calls come from that table; the DNA yielded D and trimming. The sample lists around 600,000 clones, approximately 97% occurring once. The CDR3 contains 14 residues. Germline CDR1 SGHDN, CDR2 FVKESK. V was cut by 0 bases and J by 6 bases, with 11 bases left in between.

The rearrangement joins TRBV14 to TRBJ1-2; a weak D match, TRBD1 (5 bases). The source of this sequence is a woman aged 25 to 45 in good health. Sequenced input: naive CD4+ T cells sorted from blood. Subset here: CD45RA+ positively selected. CDR3: CASSQDTRVHGYTF. The CDR3 nucleotides are TGTGCCAGCAGCCAAGACACCAGGGTCCATGGCTACACCTTC.